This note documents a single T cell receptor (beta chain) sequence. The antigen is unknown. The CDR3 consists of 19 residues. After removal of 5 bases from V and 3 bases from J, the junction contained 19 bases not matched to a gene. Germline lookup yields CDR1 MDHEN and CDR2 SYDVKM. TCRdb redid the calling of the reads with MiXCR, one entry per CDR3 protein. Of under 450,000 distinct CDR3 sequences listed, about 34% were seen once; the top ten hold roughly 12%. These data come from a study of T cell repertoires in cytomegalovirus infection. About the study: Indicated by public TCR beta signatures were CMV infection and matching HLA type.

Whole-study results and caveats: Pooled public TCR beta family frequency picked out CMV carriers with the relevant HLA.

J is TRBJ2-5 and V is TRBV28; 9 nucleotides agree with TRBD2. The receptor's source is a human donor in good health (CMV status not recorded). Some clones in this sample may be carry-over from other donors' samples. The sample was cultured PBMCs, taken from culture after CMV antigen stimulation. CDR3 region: CASSSDRAPGLALKETQYF. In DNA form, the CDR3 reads TGTGCCAGCAGTAGTGACAGGGCTCCCGGACTAGCGTTAAAAGAGACCCAGTACTTC.